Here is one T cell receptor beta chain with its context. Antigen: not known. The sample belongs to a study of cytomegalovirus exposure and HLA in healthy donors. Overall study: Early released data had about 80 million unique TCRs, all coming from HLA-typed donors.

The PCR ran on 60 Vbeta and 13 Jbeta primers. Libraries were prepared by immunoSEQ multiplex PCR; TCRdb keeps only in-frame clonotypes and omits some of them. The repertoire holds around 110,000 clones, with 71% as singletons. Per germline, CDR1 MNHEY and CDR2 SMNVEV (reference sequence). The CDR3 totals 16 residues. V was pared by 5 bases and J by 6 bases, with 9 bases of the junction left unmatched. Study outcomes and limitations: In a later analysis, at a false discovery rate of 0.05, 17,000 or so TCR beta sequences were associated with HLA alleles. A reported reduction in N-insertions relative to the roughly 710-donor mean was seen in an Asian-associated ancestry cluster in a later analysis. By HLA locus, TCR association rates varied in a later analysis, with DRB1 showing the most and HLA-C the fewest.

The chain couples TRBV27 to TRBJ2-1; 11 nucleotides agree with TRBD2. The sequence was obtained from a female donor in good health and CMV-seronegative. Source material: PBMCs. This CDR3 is CASSHLAGGGGNEQFF. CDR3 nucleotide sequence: TGTGCCAGCAGTCACCTAGCGGGAGGAGGAGGCAATGAGCAGTTCTTC.